The table lists the clone carrying this T cell receptor (beta chain) with a few counts. Its target is not known. A second roughly 7 to 12 cycle PCR used barcoded and J-beta primers. Each of the samples gave a minimum of 2.5 million paired-end reads that contained CDR3. TCRdb recomputed calls from the 5' RACE reads with MiXCR, one row per CDR3 protein. The sample has roughly 700,000 distinct CDR3 sequences, 20% to 25% seen once. This sample was taken from a study of blood T cells in healthy people across ages. CDR3 size: 16 residues. Deletions cut 3 bases from V and 4 bases from J, with 17 bases between. The germline V gene encodes CDR1 SGDLS and CDR2 YYNGEE. Each sample used at least 6 million PBMCs. Findings and limits, study-wide: Age advanced and TCR beta diversity per million T cells fell, roughly linearly. Estimated diversity that came from one million T cells was considered an underestimate.

This sample also appeared in a second study, on T cells of mothers and their children.

The origin of this receptor is a boy aged 5-17 years in good health. This chain links TRBV9 with TRBJ2-1; D possibly corresponds to TRBD2 (6 bases). Sequencing was performed on blood. The DNA for the CDR3 is TGTGCCAGCAGCGCCGGGTCGGCTAGCGCGTACAATGAGCAGTTCTTC. This encodes CASSAGSASAYNEQFF.